This passage covers 20 T cell receptor beta chains from one sample sequenced in a study of CD8+ T cells in alopecia areata. It was cDNA, reverse transcribed from extracted RNA, that served as the sequencing template. Repertoires were generated with immunoSEQ multiplex PCR, while TCRdb's copy carries only in-frame clones and drops some. The sample carries fewer than 200,000 clones, around 50% recorded once. Sequencing used CD4+ T cells sorted from blood, obtained at week 0. These receptor sequences come from a human donor with alopecia areata.

This chain uses TRBV30 with TRBJ2-6, with 7 bases matching TRBD1. The CDR3 extends over 17 amino acids. V was pared by 4 bases and J by 0 bases, with 9 bases of the junction left unmatched. Germline V gene lookup returns CDR1 GTSNPN and CDR2 SVGIG (reference sequence). The CDR3 DNA is TGTGCCTGGATGACAGGGACCAGAAACTCTGGGGCCAACGTCCTGACTTTC. This gives the protein CAWMTGTRNSGANVLTF.

This chain uses TRBV30 with TRBJ1-5; D not certain. V lost 1 base and J 1 base, leaving 5 bases between the germline ends. Germline lookup yields CDR1 GTSNPN and CDR2 SVGIG (reference sequence). The CDR3 totals 13 residues. The CDR3 coding sequence is TGTGCCTGGAGTGCGGAGAGCAATCAGCCCCAGCATTTT. This gives the protein CAWSAESNQPQHF.

V is TRBV25-1 and J is TRBJ2-6; no reliable D call. This CDR3 spans 16 amino acids. CDR1 and CDR2 (germline): MGHDK, SYGVNS. Trimming left V 0 bases short and J 0 bases short, with 6 bases between. CDR3 protein: CASSEYGRSGANVLTF. As DNA, the CDR3 is TGTGCCAGCAGTGAATATGGGCGCTCTGGGGCCAACGTCCTGACTTTC. The full variable domain, with the rest looked up from reference TRBV25-1 and TRBJ2-6, is EADIYQTPRYLVIGTGKKITLECSQTMGHDKMYWYQQDPGMELHLIHYSYGVNSTEKGDLSSESTVSRIRTEHFPLTLESARPSHTSQYLCASSEYGRSGANVLTFGAGSRLTVL.

Here the CDR3 DNA reads TGTGCCAGCTCACCGAATAAAGGAGATACGCAGTATTTT. This gives the protein CASSPNKGDTQYF. The chain recombines TRBV18 with TRBJ2-3; no firm D call. Deletions cut 3 bases from V and 5 bases from J, with 9 bases between. This CDR3 has 13 residues. Germline CDR1 and CDR2: KGHSH and LQKENI. Combining the CDR3 with reference TRBV18 and TRBJ2-3 gives the whole variable domain NAGVMQNPRHLVRRRGQEARLRCSPMKGHSHVYWYRQLPEEGLKFMVYLQKENIIDESGMPKERFSAEFPKEGPSILRIQQVVRGDSAAYFCASSPNKGDTQYFGPGTRLTVL.

This clone was counted only a few times. The J gene is TRBJ2-3, the V gene TRBV30, with 7 bases fitting TRBD1. Germline V gene sequence: CDR1 GTSNPN, CDR2 SVGIG (reference sequence). The CDR3 has 14 amino acids. V lost 3 bases, J lost 8 bases, and 11 bases stayed unmatched. The CDR3, as DNA: TGTGCCTGGAGGCTCCATAAGGGGGCCGCTACGCAGTATTTT. Residues: CAWRLHKGAATQYF.

J is TRBJ2-3 and V is TRBV7-9; 12 positions match TRBD2. The CDR3 is made up of 16 amino acids. Germline V gives CDR1 SEHNR, CDR2 FQNEAQ (reference sequence). With 5 bases clipped from V and 2 bases from J, the junction kept 5 bases outside the gene matches. This CDR3 is CASSLTSGGLTDTQYF. The CDR3 nucleotides read TGTGCCAGCAGCCTAACTAGCGGGGGGCTCACAGATACGCAGTATTTT.

The chain carries TRBV10-3 and TRBJ1-2; D may be TRBD1 (5 bases). V was shortened by 2 bases and J by 14 bases, with 15 bases between the two germline ends. Germline CDR1 ENHRY, CDR2 SYGVKD. The CDR3 is 12 amino acids. CDR3 bases: TGTGCCATCAGTGAGCTGGGCAGGGCCTTTACCTTC. This encodes CAISELGRAFTF.

The chain is built from TRBV5-1 and TRBJ2-3, with D perhaps matching TRBD2 (5 bases). Germline-derived CDR1 and CDR2 are SGHRS and YFSETQ. Trimming removed 1 base from V and 2 bases from J, with 8 bases in between. This CDR3 has 14 amino acids. The CDR3 region has the DNA TGCGCCAGCAGCTTGTGGGGAGTCACAGATACGCAGTATTTT. Protein sequence: CASSLWGVTDTQYF.

This clone has ten or more counts. V usage is TRBV29-1 and J usage is TRBJ2-5; 7 nucleotides agree with TRBD2. The CDR3 loop spans 14 amino acids. V was clipped by 7 bases and J by 2 bases; unmatched bases: 10. Germline V gene data show CDR1 as SQVTM and CDR2 as ANQGSEA. The CDR3 reads CSGRGGGVQETQYF. The CDR3 coding sequence is TGCAGCGGGCGTGGGGGGGGAGTACAAGAGACCCAGTACTTC.

This chain links TRBV29-1 with TRBJ2-3, with D maybe TRBD1 (5 bases). V dropped 2 bases and J dropped 3 bases, with 15 bases sitting between them. Germline CDR1 and CDR2: SQVTM and ANQGSEA. The CDR3 is 15 amino acids. The CDR3 DNA reads as TGCAGCGTTGAAACAGGCCGGACGGTGACAGATACGCAGTATTTT. This codes for CSVETGRTVTDTQYF.

The J gene is TRBJ2-3, the V gene TRBV4-1, with D perhaps matching TRBD2 (7 bases). The CDR3 runs 14 residues. V gave up 2 bases and J gave up 6 bases, with 12 bases separating them. The germline CDR1 and CDR2 sequences are MGHRA and YSYEKL. CDR3 in DNA: TGCGCCAGCAGCCAAAGGGGGGGCTCTGATACGCAGTATTTT. Translated, it gives CASSQRGGSDTQYF.

This clone was seen a few times. Here the CDR3 DNA reads TGTGCCAGCAGTTTAGAGGCAGGATCGCCTGGAAACACCATATATTTT. This codes for CASSLEAGSPGNTIYF. This chain links TRBV28 with TRBJ1-3; D call uncertain. Trimming removed 2 bases at V and 2 bases at J, with 13 bases between. CDR3 length: 16 residues. Germline V gene sequence: CDR1 MDHEN, CDR2 SYDVKM.

This clone was counted only a few times. The chain recombines TRBV10-3 with TRBJ2-1, with TRBD1 matching over 8 bases. In germline, CDR1 is ENHRY, CDR2 SYGVKD. The ends lost 6 bases at V and 2 bases at J; junction bases unmatched: 6. This CDR3 comprises 15 residues. Here the CDR3 reads CAIRGRTGTYNEQFF. The CDR3 nucleotides read TGTGCCATCAGGGGCAGGACAGGGACCTACAATGAGCAGTTCTTC.

This clone was seen only a few times. The rearrangement links TRBV9 to TRBJ2-6; D is undetermined. CDR3 length: 14 residues. V was pared by 1 base and J by 1 base, with 3 bases between. The germline CDR1 and CDR2 sequences are SGDLS and YYNGEE. The CDR3 protein is CASSVMSGANVLTF. The DNA of the CDR3 is TGTGCCAGCAGCGTAATGTCTGGGGCCAACGTCCTGACTTTC. Based on the CDR3 plus reference TRBV9 and TRBJ2-6, the full variable domain is DSGVTQTPKHLITATGQRVTLRCSPRSGDLSVYWYQQSLDQGLQFLIQYYNGEERAKGNILERFSAQQFPDLHSELNLSSLELGDSALYFCASSVMSGANVLTFGAGSRLTVL.

CDR3 amino acids: CASSQGAPPTANTGELFF. CDR3 coding DNA: TGCGCCAGCAGCCAAGGGGCCCCGCCGACAGCGAACACCGGGGAGCTGTTTTTT. This chain joins TRBV4-1 and TRBJ2-2; a possible D gene is TRBD1 (5 bases). The CDR3 sequence is 18 residues long. The germline V gene has CDR1 MGHRA and CDR2 YSYEKL. The V gene lost 1 base and the J gene lost 0 bases, with 15 bases spanning the gap.

V usage is TRBV30 and J usage is TRBJ1-5; D is perhaps TRBD1 (5 bases). The germline V and J ends were trimmed by 1 base and 7 bases, with 11 bases remaining between them. This CDR3 has 13 amino acids. CDR1 is GTSNPN, CDR2 SVGIG, per germline (reference sequence). CDR3 nucleotides: TGTGCCTGGAGTGGGCAGGGTCGCCAGCCCCAGCATTTT. This codes for CAWSGQGRQPQHF. The full variable domain, completed using reference TRBV30 and TRBJ1-5, is SQTIHQWPATLVQPVGSPLSLECTVEGTSNPNLYWYRQAAGRGLQLLFYSVGIGQISSEVPQNLSASRPQDRQFILSSKKLLLSDSGFYLCAWSGQGRQPQHFGDGTRLSIL.

This clone was seen more than once but under ten times. The chain is built from TRBV29-1 and TRBJ1-1; the D gene is possibly TRBD1 (5 bases). Between the trimmed V and J ends, which lost 4 bases and 3 bases, there was a span of 18 bases. This CDR3 spans 15 amino acids. Germline loops: CDR1 SQVTM, CDR2 ANQGSEA. CDR3 sequence reads: CSVGPGYNFDTEAFF. The CDR3, as DNA: TGCAGCGTTGGCCCAGGGTACAATTTTGACACTGAAGCTTTCTTT.

The CDR3 protein is CASWGTLGEQYF. The DNA of the CDR3 is TGTGCCAGCTGGGGCACGTTGGGGGAGCAGTACTTC. V and J are TRBV2 and TRBJ2-7; possibly TRBD1 for D (5 bases). From germline, CDR1 is SNHLY and CDR2 FYNNEI. This CDR3 region has 12 residues. V lost 8 bases, J lost 7 bases, and 15 bases lay in between.

The chain joins TRBV27 to TRBJ2-5, with 7 bases fitting TRBD1. CDR1 is MNHEY and CDR2 is SMNVEV in the germline V gene (reference sequence). The junction had 6 bases not matched to a gene; V was cut back by 3 bases and J by 5 bases. The CDR3 sequence is 14 residues long. CDR3 sequence reads: CASSFEGRGETQYF. DNA of the CDR3: TGTGCCAGCAGTTTCGAGGGCAGGGGGGAGACCCAGTACTTC.

The chain couples TRBV27 to TRBJ1-1, with D possibly TRBD1 on 5 matching bases. The V and J ends lost 8 bases and 0 bases respectively, with 16 bases between them. CDR1 is MNHEY, CDR2 SMNVEV, per germline (reference sequence). This CDR3 spans 15 amino acids. This CDR3 is CASLPLGGLNTEAFF. CDR3 sequence (DNA): TGTGCCAGCTTACCCCTCGGGGGACTGAACACTGAAGCTTTCTTT.